Listed below are T cell receptor beta chains from one sample, sequenced in a study of beta chain features in type 1 diabetes. Using immunoSEQ multiplex PCR, the repertoire was profiled, and TCRdb retains in-frame clones only, with some absent. The data contain 600,000 to 700,000 clones, 9.5% to 15% of them singletons. Sequenced material: naive CD4+ T cells from blood. Receptors were obtained from a man aged 30 to 45 with type 1 diabetes. Both conserved end residues are part of each CDR3. Fields, in order: D gene, clone size, J gene, V gene, CDR3 DNA, CDR3 protein. A D gene is named only where the DNA matches it firmly. Size tells how often a clone was seen (once, few, many) or the class of an expanded clone, and some rows leave it out.

d_call: NA; clone_size: NA; j_call: TRBJ1-1; v_call: TRBV2; cdr3_nt: TGTGCCAGCACTGAAGCTTTCTTT; cdr3_aa: CASTEAFF
d_call: TRBD2; clone_size: few; j_call: TRBJ2-1; v_call: TRBV30; cdr3_nt: TGTGCCTGGAGTCATAGCGGGGGGGCAGATGAGCAGTTCTTC; cdr3_aa: CAWSHSGGADEQFF
d_call: TRBD1; clone_size: few; j_call: TRBJ2-1; v_call: TRBV5-4; cdr3_nt: TGTGCCAGCAGCCAAGGGGGCGCGACCTACAATGAGCAGTTCTTC; cdr3_aa: CASSQGGATYNEQFF
d_call: NA; clone_size: NA; j_call: TRBJ1-2; v_call: TRBV29-1; cdr3_nt: TGCAGCGTAGCGGTTTTGAACTATGGCTACACCTTC; cdr3_aa: CSVAVLNYGYTF
d_call: TRBD1; clone_size: NA; j_call: TRBJ2-5; v_call: TRBV7-7; cdr3_nt: TGTGCTAGCAGCTTAACAGGGGTACAAGAGACCCAGTACTTC; cdr3_aa: CASSLTGVQETQYF
d_call: TRBD2; clone_size: NA; j_call: TRBJ2-5; v_call: TRBV25-1; cdr3_nt: TGTGCCAGCAGTGTATCGGGACTAGGACAAGAGACCCAGTACTTC; cdr3_aa: CASSVSGLGQETQYF
d_call: TRBD1; clone_size: few; j_call: TRBJ1-2; v_call: TRBV7-9; cdr3_nt: TGTGCCAGCAGCTTTCAGGGGGACTATGGCTACACCTTC; cdr3_aa: CASSFQGDYGYTF
d_call: TRBD1; clone_size: NA; j_call: TRBJ2-7; v_call: TRBV10-3; cdr3_nt: TGTGCCATCAGTGAGCCAAGACAGGGCGAGCAGTACTTC; cdr3_aa: CAISEPRQGEQYF
d_call: NA; clone_size: NA; j_call: TRBJ2-7; v_call: TRBV7-2; cdr3_nt: TGTGCCAGCAGCTTAGCGCTATTAGGTTCCTACGAGCAGTACTTC; cdr3_aa: CASSLALLGSYEQYF
d_call: TRBD1; clone_size: few; j_call: TRBJ1-1; v_call: TRBV11-2; cdr3_nt: TGTGCCAGCAGCGACAGGGCCCTACAGGGACGGAACACTGAAGCTTTCTTT; cdr3_aa: CASSDRALQGRNTEAFF
d_call: NA; clone_size: few; j_call: TRBJ1-2; v_call: TRBV7-9; cdr3_nt: TGTGCCAGCAGCTTAGAAGGGGCACGATCCTCCGGCTACACCTTC; cdr3_aa: CASSLEGARSSGYTF
d_call: NA; clone_size: NA; j_call: TRBJ2-4; v_call: TRBV6-6; cdr3_nt: TGTGCCAGCAGTTACTCTTCCATTCAGTACTTC; cdr3_aa: CASSYSSIQYF
d_call: NA; clone_size: NA; j_call: TRBJ2-1; v_call: TRBV25-1; cdr3_nt: TGTGCCAGCAGTGAATTCGGGGTCAGCTCCTACAATGAGCAGTTCTTC; cdr3_aa: CASSEFGVSSYNEQFF
d_call: TRBD1; clone_size: NA; j_call: TRBJ1-2; v_call: TRBV11-3; cdr3_nt: TGTGCCAGCAGCTTTGTGACAGGGGGCGGCTACACCTTC; cdr3_aa: CASSFVTGGGYTF
d_call: TRBD2; clone_size: few; j_call: TRBJ2-7; v_call: TRBV6-5; cdr3_nt: TGTGCCAGCAGTTACCGGGCCAGCGGGGTCTCCTACGAGCAGTACTTC; cdr3_aa: CASSYRASGVSYEQYF
d_call: NA; clone_size: NA; j_call: TRBJ2-3; v_call: TRBV10-3; cdr3_nt: TGTGCCATCAGTGCCGGGCAGGGTGGGCCAGATACGCAGTATTTT; cdr3_aa: CAISAGQGGPDTQYF
d_call: NA; clone_size: NA; j_call: TRBJ2-6; v_call: TRBV6-1; cdr3_nt: TGTGCCAGCAGTGTCCTGACTCCAGGGAGCGCAAGCTCTGGGGCCAACGTCCTGACTTTC; cdr3_aa: CASSVLTPGSASSGANVLTF
d_call: TRBD2; clone_size: few; j_call: TRBJ2-7; v_call: TRBV4-2; cdr3_nt: TGTGCCAGCAGCCTATCGACTAGCGGGGCCCCCTACGAGCAGTACTTC; cdr3_aa: CASSLSTSGAPYEQYF
d_call: NA; clone_size: NA; j_call: TRBJ1-2; v_call: TRBV10-3; cdr3_nt: TGTGCCATCAGTGAGGCCCAGGAGGGCTATGGCTACACCTTC; cdr3_aa: CAISEAQEGYGYTF
d_call: TRBD2; clone_size: NA; j_call: TRBJ2-2; v_call: TRBV12-5; cdr3_nt: TGTGCTAGTGGTTTGGCCCTAGCGGGGGCGAACACCGGGGAGCTGTTTTTT; cdr3_aa: CASGLALAGANTGELFF
d_call: NA; clone_size: few; j_call: TRBJ1-2; v_call: TRBV7-9; cdr3_nt: TGTGCCAGCAGCCTCCAGGACTCACATGGCTACACCTTC; cdr3_aa: CASSLQDSHGYTF
d_call: TRBD1; clone_size: NA; j_call: TRBJ1-5; v_call: TRBV2; cdr3_nt: TGTGCCAGCAGTAGACAGGGACGTCAGCCCCAGCATTTT; cdr3_aa: CASSRQGRQPQHF
d_call: NA; clone_size: NA; j_call: TRBJ1-1; v_call: TRBV2; cdr3_nt: TGTGCCAGCATGCCGAGGATTTCGAACACTGAAGCTTTCTTT; cdr3_aa: CASMPRISNTEAFF
d_call: NA; clone_size: few; j_call: TRBJ2-7; v_call: TRBV21-1; cdr3_nt: TGTGCCAGCAGCGCTGGACTAGCGGGGGCCACCTACGAGCAGTACTTC; cdr3_aa: CASSAGLAGATYEQYF
d_call: TRBD2; clone_size: NA; j_call: TRBJ2-1; v_call: TRBV5-1; cdr3_nt: TGCGCCAGCAGTCCAGCGGGGGGCTACAATGAGCAGTTCTTC; cdr3_aa: CASSPAGGYNEQFF
d_call: TRBD1; clone_size: NA; j_call: TRBJ2-3; v_call: TRBV5-1; cdr3_nt: TGCGCCAGCAGCTCAACACCGGGACAGGTTAGCACAGATACGCAGTATTTT; cdr3_aa: CASSSTPGQVSTDTQYF
d_call: NA; clone_size: NA; j_call: TRBJ1-2; v_call: TRBV10-3; cdr3_nt: TGTGCCATCAGTGAGTCGGCAGTTTATGGCTACACCTTC; cdr3_aa: CAISESAVYGYTF
d_call: NA; clone_size: few; j_call: TRBJ2-7; v_call: TRBV2; cdr3_nt: TGTGCCAGCAGTCTGTACCCTTCGAGAACTCGAGAGCAGTACTTC; cdr3_aa: CASSLYPSRTREQYF
d_call: TRBD1; clone_size: few; j_call: TRBJ2-7; v_call: TRBV5-4; cdr3_nt: TGTGCCAGCAGCCCTAGGACAGGGTCCGACGAGCAGTACTTC; cdr3_aa: CASSPRTGSDEQYF
d_call: NA; clone_size: NA; j_call: TRBJ1-2; v_call: TRBV14; cdr3_nt: TGTGCCAGCAGCCAGGGCCACTATGGCTACACCTTC; cdr3_aa: CASSQGHYGYTF
d_call: NA; clone_size: few; j_call: TRBJ1-5; v_call: TRBV29-1; cdr3_nt: TGCAGCGTCGACGGGGGTCCCAATCAGCCCCAGCATTTT; cdr3_aa: CSVDGGPNQPQHF
d_call: TRBD1; clone_size: few; j_call: TRBJ2-7; v_call: TRBV7-2; cdr3_nt: TGTGCCAGCAGCCCAGGGGGCGGAATACCCTACGAGCAGTACTTC; cdr3_aa: CASSPGGGIPYEQYF
d_call: TRBD1; clone_size: few; j_call: TRBJ1-2; v_call: TRBV7-9; cdr3_nt: TGTGCCAGCAGCTCTCACAGGGGATCTCTATGGGACTACACCTTC; cdr3_aa: CASSSHRGSLWDYTF
d_call: TRBD1; clone_size: few; j_call: TRBJ2-1; v_call: TRBV6-5; cdr3_nt: TGTGCCAGCAGCACCGGGACAGGGCCTGGCAATGAGCAGTTCTTC; cdr3_aa: CASSTGTGPGNEQFF
d_call: NA; clone_size: NA; j_call: TRBJ2-7; v_call: TRBV30; cdr3_nt: TGTGCCTGGAGTGTACGACTCCAGCCCTACGAGCAGTACTTC; cdr3_aa: CAWSVRLQPYEQYF
d_call: NA; clone_size: NA; j_call: TRBJ2-1; v_call: TRBV12-5; cdr3_nt: TGTGCTAGTGGTTTGTCTGGCCAGGCCCGCGATGAGCAGTTCTTC; cdr3_aa: CASGLSGQARDEQFF
d_call: NA; clone_size: NA; j_call: TRBJ1-1; v_call: TRBV4-2; cdr3_nt: TGTGCCAGCAGCCAAGAGGTAGGGTTCGAGACTGAAGCTTTCTTT; cdr3_aa: CASSQEVGFETEAFF
d_call: NA; clone_size: NA; j_call: TRBJ2-5; v_call: TRBV7-9; cdr3_nt: TGTGCCAGCAGCTTAGTACCCGAGAAAGAGACCCAGTACTTC; cdr3_aa: CASSLVPEKETQYF
d_call: NA; clone_size: few; j_call: TRBJ1-1; v_call: TRBV10-3; cdr3_nt: TGTGCCGTACAGGGGAACACTGAAGCTTTCTTT; cdr3_aa: CAVQGNTEAFF
d_call: TRBD1; clone_size: few; j_call: TRBJ2-1; v_call: TRBV2; cdr3_nt: TGTGCCAGCAGGACGGGACAGGGAGCTGCCAATGAGCAGTTCTTC; cdr3_aa: CASRTGQGAANEQFF
d_call: TRBD2; clone_size: NA; j_call: TRBJ2-7; v_call: TRBV30; cdr3_nt: TGTGCCTGGAGTACGGGGGGGATATACGAGCAGTACTTC; cdr3_aa: CAWSTGGIYEQYF
d_call: TRBD1; clone_size: few; j_call: TRBJ1-2; v_call: TRBV6-5; cdr3_nt: TGTGCCAGCAGTACCCCACAGGGGATAGTCGGCTACACCTTC; cdr3_aa: CASSTPQGIVGYTF
d_call: NA; clone_size: NA; j_call: TRBJ2-2; v_call: TRBV18; cdr3_nt: TGTGCCAGCTCACCACCGAGCCGGAACACCGGGGAGCTGTTTTTT; cdr3_aa: CASSPPSRNTGELFF
d_call: NA; clone_size: NA; j_call: TRBJ2-3; v_call: TRBV27; cdr3_nt: TGTGCCAGCGGGGGGGCCGCCGTAGATACGCAGTATTTT; cdr3_aa: CASGGAAVDTQYF
d_call: NA; clone_size: few; j_call: TRBJ1-6; v_call: TRBV6-6; cdr3_nt: TGTGCCAGCGAGTCTAAGGGTGATTCACCCCTCCACTTT; cdr3_aa: CASESKGDSPLHF
d_call: NA; clone_size: NA; j_call: TRBJ2-7; v_call: TRBV23-1; cdr3_nt: TGCGCCAGCAGCCTTCACAACTCCTACGAGCAGTACTTC; cdr3_aa: CASSLHNSYEQYF
d_call: NA; clone_size: few; j_call: TRBJ2-1; v_call: TRBV7-2; cdr3_nt: TGTGCCAGCAGCTTGCGGACCAATGAGCAGTTCTTC; cdr3_aa: CASSLRTNEQFF
d_call: TRBD2; clone_size: NA; j_call: TRBJ2-3; v_call: TRBV9; cdr3_nt: TGTGCCAGCAGCGTAATGAGCGGGGGGACAGATACGCAGTATTTT; cdr3_aa: CASSVMSGGTDTQYF
d_call: TRBD2; clone_size: NA; j_call: TRBJ2-5; v_call: TRBV7-9; cdr3_nt: TGTGCCAGCAGCTTATGGGGAGGGGAAGAGACCCAGTACTTC; cdr3_aa: CASSLWGGEETQYF
d_call: NA; clone_size: NA; j_call: TRBJ2-5; v_call: TRBV5-6; cdr3_nt: TGTGCCAGCAGCTCGTTGACAGAAGCGTACCAAGAGACCCAGTACTTC; cdr3_aa: CASSSLTEAYQETQYF
d_call: NA; clone_size: NA; j_call: TRBJ1-4; v_call: TRBV28; cdr3_nt: TGTGCCAGCAGTCCCTCCTTTCAGGATGAAAAACTGTTTTTT; cdr3_aa: CASSPSFQDEKLFF
d_call: NA; clone_size: few; j_call: TRBJ2-6; v_call: TRBV21-1; cdr3_nt: TGTGCCAGCAGCAAAGGCGCGGGACAGGGGAACACTGGGGCCAACGTCCTGACTTTC; cdr3_aa: CASSKGAGQGNTGANVLTF
d_call: NA; clone_size: NA; j_call: TRBJ1-1; v_call: TRBV6-1; cdr3_nt: TGTGCCAGCAGTGAGGATAGAGGCACTGAAGCTTTCTTT; cdr3_aa: CASSEDRGTEAFF
d_call: NA; clone_size: NA; j_call: TRBJ1-2; v_call: TRBV29-1; cdr3_nt: TGCAGCGTTGAAGAATACCGGGGGAATCCTTATGGCTACACCTTC; cdr3_aa: CSVEEYRGNPYGYTF
d_call: NA; clone_size: few; j_call: TRBJ1-1; v_call: TRBV9; cdr3_nt: TGTGCCAGCAGCGTCGCAGGGGCCACTGAAGCTTTCTTT; cdr3_aa: CASSVAGATEAFF
d_call: TRBD2; clone_size: NA; j_call: TRBJ2-5; v_call: TRBV2; cdr3_nt: TGTGCCAGCAGCTCTACTAGCGGGGGATTCCAAGAGACCCAGTACTTC; cdr3_aa: CASSSTSGGFQETQYF
d_call: TRBD1; clone_size: NA; j_call: TRBJ2-5; v_call: TRBV6-6; cdr3_nt: TGTGCCAGCAGTTATAGGGGACAGGGGGCTGGAGAGACCCAGTACTTC; cdr3_aa: CASSYRGQGAGETQYF
d_call: NA; clone_size: few; j_call: TRBJ1-2; v_call: TRBV27; cdr3_nt: TGTGCCAGCAGTTTATCTGGGGTTGGAGGGAACTATGGCTACACCTTC; cdr3_aa: CASSLSGVGGNYGYTF
d_call: NA; clone_size: NA; j_call: TRBJ1-5; v_call: TRBV28; cdr3_nt: TGTGCCAGCATGGACAGCAATCAGCCCCAGCATTTT; cdr3_aa: CASMDSNQPQHF
d_call: TRBD1; clone_size: few; j_call: TRBJ2-5; v_call: TRBV19; cdr3_nt: TGTGCCAGTAGTTTCGGACAGGGGCAAGAGACCCAGTACTTC; cdr3_aa: CASSFGQGQETQYF